The 24 T cell receptor beta chains listed next were all sequenced from one sample in a study of cytomegalovirus exposure and HLA in healthy donors. PCR used 60 Vbeta primers and 13 Jbeta primers. The repertoire was sequenced with immunoSEQ multiplex PCR; TCRdb's copy has only in-frame clones and lacks some. The sample yields tens of thousands of clones, roughly 80% seen once. Sequenced input: PBMCs. The receptor set was obtained from a man between 18 and 35 years old in good health and CMV-seronegative.

The rearrangement joins TRBV7-2 to TRBJ2-2; TRBD2 matches at 10 bases. Germline V gene lookup returns CDR1 SGHTA and CDR2 FQGNSA. Unmatched junction bases numbered 0, after V lost 2 bases and J lost 6 bases. The CDR3 is 14 residues long. The CDR3: CASSLLAGAGELFF. The CDR3 DNA reads TGTGCCAGCAGCTTACTAGCGGGAGCCGGGGAGCTGTTTTTT. Based on the CDR3 plus reference TRBV7-2 and TRBJ2-2, the full variable domain is GAGVSQSPSNKVTEKGKDVELRCDPISGHTALYWYRQSLGQGLEFLIYFQGNSAPDKSGLPSDRFSAERTGGSVSTLTIQRTQQEDSAVYLCASSLLAGAGELFFGEGSRLTVL.

The rearrangement links TRBV6-1 to TRBJ2-1; D possibly corresponds to TRBD1 (5 bases). This CDR3 spans 15 amino acids. Between the trimmed V and J ends, which lost 6 bases and 0 bases, there was a span of 12 bases. Germline loops: CDR1 MNHNS, CDR2 SASEGT. In DNA form, the CDR3 reads TGTGCCAGCAGGGACAAAGGGAACTCCTACAATGAGCAGTTCTTC. It specifies CASRDKGNSYNEQFF.

About this clone: The junction departs from the called germline gene at one end, perhaps through a read error. The rearrangement uses TRBV7-7 and TRBJ2-5; tentative D call: TRBD2 (7 bases). This CDR3 has 14 residues. CDR1 SSHAT and CDR2 FNYEAQ come from the germline V gene (reference sequence). The CDR3 nucleotides are TGTGCTAGCAGCTCGGCGGGGGCCCAAGAGACCCAGTACTTC. Translated, it gives CASSSAGAQETQYF.

The CDR3 reads CATLTSGRAKQYF. As DNA, the CDR3 is TGTGCCACCTTGACTAGCGGGAGGGCAAAGCAGTACTTC. This chain uses TRBV7-2 with TRBJ2-7, with 14 bases matching TRBD2. Looked up from germline, CDR1 is SGHTA and CDR2 is FQGNSA. The CDR3 is 13 residues long. J was trimmed by 8 bases and V by 10 bases; bases with no gene match: 7.

CDR3 bases: TGTGCCAGCAGTGAGCGGGACACAGATACGCAGTATTTT. Amino acid sequence: CASSERDTDTQYF. The gene calls are TRBV6-4 and TRBJ2-3, with D possibly TRBD2 on 6 matching bases. In germline, CDR1 is MRHNA, CDR2 SNTAGT. Trimming took off 3 bases at V and 2 bases at J, with 6 bases between the two ends. The CDR3 consists of 13 residues.

J is TRBJ1-1 and V is TRBV5-5; D perhaps matches TRBD1 (5 bases). The CDR3 loop spans 14 amino acids. Germline loops: CDR1 SGHKS, CDR2 YYEKEE (reference sequence). Trimming pared 5 bases from V and 1 base from J, leaving 12 bases between. CDR3 coding DNA: TGTGCCAGCAGGCGAACCCAGGGGAACACTGAAGCTTTCTTT. Amino acids: CASRRTQGNTEAFF.

This clone was found a few times. This chain uses TRBV28 with TRBJ1-2; 9 bases agree with TRBD1. The junction had 2 bases not matched to a gene; V was cut back by 5 bases and J by 4 bases. Germline V CDR1 and CDR2: MDHEN, SYDVKM. This CDR3 is built from 13 residues. CDR3 nucleotides: TGTGCCAGCAGTGAGGGACAGGGCTATGGCTACACCTTC. This encodes CASSEGQGYGYTF.

The V gene is TRBV10-3, the J gene TRBJ2-7, with 8 bases fitting TRBD1. The germline CDR1 and CDR2 sequences are ENHRY and SYGVKD. This CDR3 contains 15 residues. The V segment lost 0 bases and the J segment 2 bases; nucleotides outside the gene matches: 3. The CDR3 nucleotides are TGTGCCATCAGTGAGTCGGGACAGGATACCTACGAGCAGTACTTC. Amino acid sequence: CAISESGQDTYEQYF.

V is TRBV5-1 and J is TRBJ1-1, with D perhaps TRBD1 (6 bases). CDR1 is SGHRS, CDR2 YFSETQ, per germline. This CDR3 spans 15 amino acids. Trimming removed 0 bases at V and 7 bases at J, with 16 bases between. Written as DNA, the CDR3 is TGCGCCAGCAGCTTGGTGGTCAGGGGTGAGGGTGAAGCTTTCTTT. Residues: CASSLVVRGEGEAFF.

The chain links TRBV7-6 to TRBJ2-5; 10 nucleotides agree with TRBD2. The J call may be mistaken, given a closer DNA end match to TRBJ2-7. CDR3 length: 16 amino acids. The V gene's germline CDR1 is SGHVS and CDR2 FNYEAQ. CDR3 region: CASSLGLAGVAYEQYF. CDR3 DNA sequence: TGTGCCAGCAGCTTAGGGCTAGCGGGAGTAGCCTACGAGCAGTACTTC.

The chain employs TRBV2 and TRBJ1-1, with 7 positions matching TRBD1. V was pared by 5 bases and J by 1 base, with 7 bases of the junction left unmatched. Germline V gene data show CDR1 as SNHLY and CDR2 as FYNNEI. The CDR3 is made up of 15 amino acids. The DNA for the CDR3 is TGTGCCAGCAGTATAAAATACAGGGGGAACACTGAAGCTTTCTTT. Its translation is CASSIKYRGNTEAFF.

The gene calls are TRBV11-2 and TRBJ2-1; 9 bases agree with TRBD1. The junction had 1 base not matched to a gene; V was cut back by 1 base and J by 3 bases. CDR3 length equals 15 residues. Germline V CDR1 and CDR2: SGHAT, FQNNGV. This CDR3 reads CASSLVGQGYNEQFF. The CDR3 DNA is TGTGCCAGCAGCTTAGTGGGACAGGGCTACAATGAGCAGTTCTTC.

The V and J genes are TRBV5-4 and TRBJ1-6; TRBD1 aligns across 9 bases. Per the germline V gene, CDR1 is SGHNT and CDR2 is YYREEE (reference sequence). V lost 3 bases, J lost 6 bases, and 4 bases stayed unmatched. The CDR3 extends over 15 amino acids. The CDR3 loop reads CASSSGDRANSPLHF. For the CDR3, the DNA is TGTGCCAGCAGCTCGGGGGACAGGGCTAATTCACCCCTCCACTTT.

The rearrangement links TRBV2 to TRBJ1-2, with unresolved D. The V end was cut by 1 base, the J end by 8 bases, with 5 bases between. This CDR3 region has 11 residues. Germline values: CDR1 SNHLY, CDR2 FYNNEI. The DNA of the CDR3 is TGTGCCAGCAGTGAAGGAGGAGGCTACACCTTC. Translating it yields CASSEGGGYTF.

V usage is TRBV7-9 and J usage is TRBJ2-1, with 8 bases lining up with TRBD2. This CDR3 contains 18 residues. With 5 bases clipped from V and 4 bases from J, the junction kept 16 bases outside the gene matches. The V gene's germline CDR1 is SEHNR and CDR2 FQNEAQ (reference sequence). This CDR3 is CASSPTRPRLAKYNEQFF. The CDR3 DNA reads TGTGCCAGCAGCCCAACAAGACCTCGACTAGCGAAATACAATGAGCAGTTCTTC. Supplemented by reference TRBV7-9 and TRBJ2-1, the full variable domain reads DTGVSQNPRHKITKRGQNVTFRCDPISEHNRLYWYRQTLGQGPEFLTYFQNEAQLEKSRLLSDRFSAERPKGSFSTLEIQRTEQGDSAMYLCASSPTRPRLAKYNEQFFGPGTRLTVL.

This clone has only a few counts. This sequence joins TRBV9 and TRBJ2-7, with 8 positions matching TRBD1. Germline-derived CDR1 and CDR2 are SGDLS and YYNGEE. V trimming: 3 bases; J trimming: 4 bases; junction bases outside the gene matches: 6. This CDR3 region has 14 residues. The CDR3 DNA is TGTGCCAGCAGCGCCGGACAGGGCACTTACGAGCAGTACTTC. Protein product: CASSAGQGTYEQYF.

V gene TRBV7-6 combines with J gene TRBJ1-4, with D perhaps TRBD1 (6 bases). The CDR3 runs to 13 residues. Looked up from germline, CDR1 is SGHVS and CDR2 is FNYEAQ. V was cut by 5 bases and J by 10 bases, with 14 bases left in between. The CDR3: CASSRNREGKLFF. The CDR3, as DNA: TGTGCCAGCAGCCGAAACAGGGAGGGAAAACTGTTTTTT.

The sample holds one count of this clone. The rearrangement joins TRBV10-3 to TRBJ2-1; no clear D. This CDR3 is 12 amino acids long. V lost 3 bases and J 8 bases, leaving 8 bases between the germline ends. From germline, CDR1 is ENHRY and CDR2 SYGVKD. DNA for the CDR3: TGTGCCATCAGTGATCGTCGAGATGAGCAGTTCTTC. Its translation is CAISDRRDEQFF.

The rearrangement links TRBV28 to TRBJ1-2, with TRBD1 matching 7 bases. Germline lookup yields CDR1 MDHEN and CDR2 SYDVKM. Germline trimming cut 8 bases from V and 4 bases from J; bases unmatched to any gene: 4. The CDR3 covers 12 residues. This chain's CDR3 is CASHGQVYGYTF. The CDR3 nucleotides are TGTGCCAGCCATGGACAGGTCTATGGCTACACCTTC.

The chain has TRBV5-1 and TRBJ2-1; D call uncertain. CDR1 SGHRS and CDR2 YFSETQ come from the germline V gene. This CDR3 spans 11 amino acids. Trimming left V 4 bases short and J 5 bases short, with 4 bases between. CDR3 bases: TGCGCCAGCAGCCCAGACAATGAGCAGTTCTTC. It yields the protein CASSPDNEQFF.

The J gene is TRBJ1-2, the V gene TRBV20-1; D might be TRBD1 (5 bases). The CDR3 totals 11 residues. The germline V gene encodes CDR1 DFQATT and CDR2 SNEGSKA (reference sequence). Trimming shortened V by 5 bases and J by 3 bases, and 7 bases separated the two germline ends. Here the CDR3 reads CSAWGDYGYTF. In DNA form, the CDR3 reads TGCAGTGCTTGGGGGGACTATGGCTACACCTTC.

The chain is built from TRBV29-1 and TRBJ1-1; D is possibly TRBD1 (6 bases). CDR3 length equals 16 residues. Trimming took 4 bases from V and 0 from J, leaving 18 bases between them. CDR1 and CDR2 from the germline V gene are SQVTM and ANQGSEA. This chain's CDR3 is CSVGRGGNWMNTEAFF. The CDR3 bases are TGCAGCGTTGGCCGAGGGGGTAATTGGATGAACACTGAAGCTTTCTTT.

The chain combines TRBV5-4 with TRBJ2-1, with 12 positions matching TRBD1. There are 15 residues in the CDR3. V lost 4 bases to trimming and J lost 5 bases; unmatched junction nucleotides: 4. Germline V gene data show CDR1 as SGHNT and CDR2 as YYREEE (reference sequence). DNA of the CDR3: TGTGCCAGCAGCCCGGGACAGGGGGCGAACAATGAGCAGTTCTTC. This translates into CASSPGQGANNEQFF.

The chain couples TRBV5-1 to TRBJ2-3, with no clear D. Trimming left V 3 bases short and J 0 bases short, with 8 bases between. CDR1 is SGHRS, CDR2 YFSETQ, per germline. The CDR3 is 14 residues long. The DNA of the CDR3 is TGCGCCAGCAGCTCTGACTTCAGCACAGATACGCAGTATTTT. Translation: CASSSDFSTDTQYF.